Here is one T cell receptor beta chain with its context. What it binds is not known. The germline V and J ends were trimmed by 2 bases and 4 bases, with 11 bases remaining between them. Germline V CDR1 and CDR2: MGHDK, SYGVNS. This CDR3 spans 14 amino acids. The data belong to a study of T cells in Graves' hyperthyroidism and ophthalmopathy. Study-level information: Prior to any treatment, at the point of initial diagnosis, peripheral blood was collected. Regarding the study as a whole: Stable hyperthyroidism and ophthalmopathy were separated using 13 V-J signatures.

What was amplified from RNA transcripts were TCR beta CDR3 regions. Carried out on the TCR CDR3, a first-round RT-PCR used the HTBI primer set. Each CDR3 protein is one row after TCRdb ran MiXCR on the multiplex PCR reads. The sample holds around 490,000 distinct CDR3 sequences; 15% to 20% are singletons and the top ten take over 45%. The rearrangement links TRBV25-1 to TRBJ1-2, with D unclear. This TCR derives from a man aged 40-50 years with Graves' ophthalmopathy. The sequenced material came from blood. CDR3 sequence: CASSERVGSYGYTF. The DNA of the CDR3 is TGTGCCAGCAGTGAAAGGGTTGGGAGCTATGGCTACACCTTC.